One sample yielded the 10 T cell receptor beta chains listed below, sequenced in a study of T cell repertoires in cytomegalovirus infection. TCRdb called the reads again in MiXCR, with one record for every CDR3 protein. Here the sample spans some 320,000 distinct CDR3 sequences, 29% being singletons. Their antigen targets remain unknown. Here the sequenced sample was cultured PBMCs, taken from culture after CMV antigen stimulation. These receptors were taken from a human donor in good health (CMV status not recorded). Some clones in this sample may be carry-over from other donors' samples.

The chain has TRBV7-6 and TRBJ2-1; D remains unclear. Germline CDR1 is SGHVS and CDR2 is FNYEAQ. The V and J ends lost 4 bases and 5 bases respectively, with 12 bases between them. The CDR3 is made up of 14 amino acids. The CDR3 loop is CASSSLEVNNEQFF. The CDR3 nucleotides are TGTGCCAGCAGCTCCCTCGAGGTCAACAATGAGCAGTTCTTC.

This clonotype was seen a handful of times. V gene TRBV24-1 combines with J gene TRBJ2-2, with unresolved D. The V gene's germline CDR1 is KGHDR and CDR2 SFDVKD. The CDR3 sequence is 14 residues long. Trimming shortened V by 7 bases and J by 1 base, and 9 bases separated the two germline ends. The CDR3 DNA sequence: TGTGCCACCAGACCCGGACGGAACACCGGGGAGCTGTTTTTT. It specifies CATRPGRNTGELFF.

This chain uses TRBV11-2 with TRBJ1-1; D may be TRBD1 (5 bases). This CDR3 has 14 amino acids. The germline V gene has CDR1 SGHAT and CDR2 FQNNGV. Trimming took 5 bases from V and 7 from J, leaving 17 bases between them. DNA for the CDR3: TGTGCCAGCAGCGGCCGGAGGGGTGCCCTTGAAGCTTTCTTT. Encoded protein: CASSGRRGALEAFF.

This clonotype has a count of ten or more. The chain joins TRBV19 to TRBJ1-5; a weak D match, TRBD1 (5 bases). Germline values: CDR1 LNHDA, CDR2 SQIVND (reference sequence). V was trimmed by 3 bases and J by 4 bases, leaving 7 bases between them. The CDR3 is made up of 13 amino acids. CDR3: CASSIGGNQPQHF. DNA of the CDR3: TGTGCCAGTAGTATTGGGGGGAATCAGCCCCAGCATTTT.

The chain recombines TRBV5-1 with TRBJ2-7, with 7 bases lining up with TRBD2. Germline trimming cut 1 base from V and 2 bases from J; bases unmatched to any gene: 6. CDR3 size: 15 residues. Germline CDR1 SGHRS, CDR2 YFSETQ. CDR3 sequence: CASSLRGGPAYEQYF. CDR3 nucleotide sequence: TGCGCCAGCAGCTTGCGGGGAGGGCCCGCCTACGAGCAGTACTTC. The full variable domain, rest sourced from reference TRBV5-1 and TRBJ2-7, is KAGVTQTPRYLIKTRGQQVTLSCSPISGHRSVSWYQQTPGQGLQFLFEYFSETQRNKGNFPGRFSGRQFSNSRSEMNVSTLELGDSALYLCASSLRGGPAYEQYFGPGTRLTVT.

This clonotype has more than one count but fewer than ten. The genes are TRBV7-3 and TRBJ2-3; the D is unclear. The CDR3 length is 13 residues. Germline V lookup: CDR1 SGHTA, CDR2 FQGTGA. Trimming took off 5 bases at V and 4 bases at J, with 10 bases between the two ends. The CDR3 sequence is CASSTSPADTQYF. DNA of the CDR3: TGTGCCAGCAGCACCTCTCCCGCAGATACGCAGTATTTT. Drawing the rest from reference TRBV7-3 and TRBJ2-3, the complete variable domain is GAGVSQTPSNKVTEKGKYVELRCDPISGHTALYWYRQSLGQGPEFLIYFQGTGAADDSGLPNDRFFAVRPEGSVSTLKIQRTERGDSAVYLCASSTSPADTQYFGPGTRLTVL.

This rearrangement joins TRBV11-3 to TRBJ2-3; 12 bases match TRBD2. V dropped 5 bases and J dropped 6; count of bases not matched to a gene: 3. Looked up from germline, CDR1 is SGHNT and CDR2 is YENEEA. The CDR3 has 14 amino acids. The CDR3 here is CASSGGLAGDTQYF. The CDR3 DNA follows: TGTGCCAGCAGCGGGGGACTAGCGGGCGATACGCAGTATTTT.

As to this clonotype: A read error may be the cause here, since a much bigger clone is one base away. The V call is TRBV7-1, the J call TRBJ2-3, with a possible D match to TRBD2 (5 bases). TRBV7-1 carries the ORF label, with uncertain function. This CDR3 region has 17 residues. V dropped 3 bases and J dropped 4 bases, with 20 bases sitting between them. The CDR3 DNA is TGTGCCAGCAGCTCCCCCAGAGATAGCTGGACTGCAGATACGCAGTATTTT. The encoded protein is CASSSPRDSWTADTQYF.

This clonotype was seen more than once but under ten times. This sequence joins TRBV12-3 or TRBV12-4 and TRBJ2-3; D call uncertain. The CDR3 is 13 amino acids. Trimming left V 7 bases short and J 2 bases short, with 10 bases between. The CDR3 region has the DNA TGTGCCAGCACCCCTAACCACACAGATACGCAGTATTTT. Protein product: CASTPNHTDTQYF.

This clonotype was counted many times. The rearrangement uses TRBV7-3 and TRBJ1-1, with no clear D. The V gene's germline CDR1 is SGHTA and CDR2 FQGTGA. Trimming removed 2 bases from V and 1 base from J, with 5 bases in between. The CDR3 covers 13 residues. The CDR3: CASSLHRNTEAFF. CDR3 bases: TGTGCCAGCAGCTTACATCGGAACACTGAAGCTTTCTTT.